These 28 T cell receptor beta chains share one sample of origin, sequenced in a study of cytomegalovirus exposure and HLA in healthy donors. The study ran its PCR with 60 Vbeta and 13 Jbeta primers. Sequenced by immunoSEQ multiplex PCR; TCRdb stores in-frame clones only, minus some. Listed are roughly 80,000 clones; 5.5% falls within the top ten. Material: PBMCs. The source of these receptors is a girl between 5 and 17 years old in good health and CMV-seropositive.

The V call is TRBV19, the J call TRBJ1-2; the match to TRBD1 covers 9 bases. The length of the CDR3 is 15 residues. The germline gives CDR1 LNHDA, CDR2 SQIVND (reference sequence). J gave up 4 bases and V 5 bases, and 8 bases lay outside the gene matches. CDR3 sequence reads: CASSLWTGVTYGYTF. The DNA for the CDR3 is TGTGCCAGTAGTCTTTGGACAGGGGTTACCTATGGCTACACCTTC. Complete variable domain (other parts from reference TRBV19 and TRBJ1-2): DGGITQSPKYLFRKEGQNVTLSCEQNLNHDAMYWYRQDPGQGLRLIYYSQIVNDFQKGDIAEGYSVSREKKESFPLTVTSAQKNPTAFYLCASSLWTGVTYGYTFGSGTRLTVV.

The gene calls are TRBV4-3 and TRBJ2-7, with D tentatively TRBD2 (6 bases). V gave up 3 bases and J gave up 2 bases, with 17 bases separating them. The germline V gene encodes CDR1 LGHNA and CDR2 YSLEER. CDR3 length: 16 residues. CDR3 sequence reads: CASSQGGLPSAYEQYF. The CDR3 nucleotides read TGCGCCAGCAGCCAGGGGGGACTTCCCTCAGCCTACGAGCAGTACTTC.

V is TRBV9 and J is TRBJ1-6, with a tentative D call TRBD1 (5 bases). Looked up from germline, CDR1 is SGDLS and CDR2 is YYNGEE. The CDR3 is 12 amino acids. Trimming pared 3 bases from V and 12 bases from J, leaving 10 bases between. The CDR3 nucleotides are TGTGCCAGCAGCGGGGGGGTAGGACCCCTCCACTTT. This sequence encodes CASSGGVGPLHF. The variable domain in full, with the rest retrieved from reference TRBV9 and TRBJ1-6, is DSGVTQTPKHLITATGQRVTLRCSPRSGDLSVYWYQQSLDQGLQFLIQYYNGEERAKGNILERFSAQQFPDLHSELNLSSLELGDSALYFCASSGGVGPLHFGNGTRLTVT.

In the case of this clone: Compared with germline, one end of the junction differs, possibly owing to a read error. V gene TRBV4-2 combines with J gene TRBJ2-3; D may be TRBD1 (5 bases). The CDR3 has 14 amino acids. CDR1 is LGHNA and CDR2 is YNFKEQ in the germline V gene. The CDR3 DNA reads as TGTGCCGGCAGCCAAGATGGACAAAAAGTGGCGCAGTATTTT. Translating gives CAGSQDGQKVAQYF.

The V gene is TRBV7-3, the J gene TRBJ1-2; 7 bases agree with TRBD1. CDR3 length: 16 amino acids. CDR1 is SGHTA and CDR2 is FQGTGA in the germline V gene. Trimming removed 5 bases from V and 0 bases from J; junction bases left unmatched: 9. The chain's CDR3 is CASSPGGNLANYGYTF. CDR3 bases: TGTGCCAGCAGCCCAGGGGGAAACTTAGCTAACTATGGCTACACCTTC. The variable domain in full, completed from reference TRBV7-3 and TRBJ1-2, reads GAGVSQTPSNKVTEKGKYVELRCDPISGHTALYWYRQSLGQGPEFLIYFQGTGAADDSGLPNDRFFAVRPEGSVSTLKIQRTERGDSAVYLCASSPGGNLANYGYTFGSGTRLTVV.

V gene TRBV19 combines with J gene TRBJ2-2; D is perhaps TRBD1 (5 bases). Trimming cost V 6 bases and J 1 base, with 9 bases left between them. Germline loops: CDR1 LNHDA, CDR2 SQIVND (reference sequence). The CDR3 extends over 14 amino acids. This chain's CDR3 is CASRDIVNTGELFF. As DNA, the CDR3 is TGTGCCAGTAGGGACATTGTGAACACCGGGGAGCTGTTTTTT.

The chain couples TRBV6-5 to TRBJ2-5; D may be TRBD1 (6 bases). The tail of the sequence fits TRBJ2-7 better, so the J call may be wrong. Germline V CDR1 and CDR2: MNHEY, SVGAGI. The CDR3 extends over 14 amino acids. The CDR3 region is CASSYSGTNYEQYF. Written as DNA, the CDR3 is TGTGCCAGCAGTTACTCCGGGACAAACTACGAGCAGTACTTC.

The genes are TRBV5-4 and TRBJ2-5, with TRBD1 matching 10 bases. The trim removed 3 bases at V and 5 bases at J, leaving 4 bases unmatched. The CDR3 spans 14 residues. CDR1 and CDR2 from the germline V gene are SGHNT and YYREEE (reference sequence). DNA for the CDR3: TGTGCCAGCAGCTGGGACAGGGGCCTGGAGACCCAGTACTTC. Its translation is CASSWDRGLETQYF.

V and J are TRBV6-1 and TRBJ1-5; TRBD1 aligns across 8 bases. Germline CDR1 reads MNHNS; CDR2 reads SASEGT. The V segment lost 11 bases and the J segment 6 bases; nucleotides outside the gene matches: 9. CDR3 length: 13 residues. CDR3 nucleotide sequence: TGTGCCTGTTCCGGACAGGGCGGTCAGCCCCAGCATTTT. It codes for CACSGQGGQPQHF.

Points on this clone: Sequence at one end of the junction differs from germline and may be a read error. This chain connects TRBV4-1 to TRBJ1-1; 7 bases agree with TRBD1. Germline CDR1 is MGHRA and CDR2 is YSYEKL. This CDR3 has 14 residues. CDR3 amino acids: CASSMDRMSTEDFF. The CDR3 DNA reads TGCGCCAGCAGCATGGACAGGATGTCCACTGAAGATTTCTTT.

The CDR3: CASSFDRDRGSHGYTF. The CDR3 DNA reads TGCGCCAGCAGCTTCGACCGGGACAGGGGAAGTCATGGCTACACCTTC. The gene calls are TRBV5-1 and TRBJ1-2; TRBD1 agrees at 10 bases. Trimming at V came to 2 bases and at J to 6 bases, leaving 10 bases not matched to a gene. The CDR3 spans 16 residues. The V gene's germline CDR1 is SGHRS and CDR2 YFSETQ.

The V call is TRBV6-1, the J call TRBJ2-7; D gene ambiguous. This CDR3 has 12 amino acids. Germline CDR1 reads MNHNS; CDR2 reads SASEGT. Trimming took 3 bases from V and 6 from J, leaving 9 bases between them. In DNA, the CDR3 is TGTGCCAGCAGTGACAGTCCCCTCGAGCAGTACTTC. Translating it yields CASSDSPLEQYF.

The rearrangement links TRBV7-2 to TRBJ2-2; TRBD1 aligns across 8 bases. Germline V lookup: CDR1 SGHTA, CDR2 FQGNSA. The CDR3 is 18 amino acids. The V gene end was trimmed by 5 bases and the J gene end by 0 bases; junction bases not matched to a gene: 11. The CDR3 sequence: CASSPPPEQGANTGELFF. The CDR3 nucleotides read TGTGCCAGCAGCCCCCCGCCTGAACAGGGGGCGAACACCGGGGAGCTGTTTTTT.

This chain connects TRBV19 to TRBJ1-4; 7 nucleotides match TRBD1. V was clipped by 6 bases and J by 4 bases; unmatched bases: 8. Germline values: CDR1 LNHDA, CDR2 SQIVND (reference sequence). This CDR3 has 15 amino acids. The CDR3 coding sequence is TGTGCCAGTAGCACTACAGGGGTGATTAATGAAAAACTGTTTTTT. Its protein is CASSTTGVINEKLFF.

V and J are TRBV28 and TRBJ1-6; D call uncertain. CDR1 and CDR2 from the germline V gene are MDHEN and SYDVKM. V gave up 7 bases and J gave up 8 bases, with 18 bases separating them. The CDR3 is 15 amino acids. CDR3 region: CASTPPATDDSPLHF. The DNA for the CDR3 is TGTGCCAGCACACCCCCGGCCACAGATGATTCACCCCTCCACTTT.

This chain's CDR3 is CASSYAGTGARETQYF. In DNA form, the CDR3 reads TGTGCCAGCAGCTACGCCGGGACAGGGGCGAGGGAGACCCAGTACTTC. This chain uses TRBV5-6 with TRBJ2-5, with 10 bases that match TRBD1. Germline CDR1 is SGHDT and CDR2 is YYEEEE. V lost 3 bases and J lost 5; bases outside the gene matches: 10. The CDR3 has 16 amino acids.

CDR3 loop: CASSQGGTEALHF. CDR3 bases: TGCGCCAGCAGCCAAGGGGGGACAGAGGCCCTCCACTTT. The rearrangement links TRBV4-1 to TRBJ1-6; 7 bases fit TRBD1. Unmatched junction bases numbered 5, after V lost 1 base and J lost 14 bases. The CDR3 has 13 residues. Germline lookup yields CDR1 MGHRA and CDR2 YSYEKL.

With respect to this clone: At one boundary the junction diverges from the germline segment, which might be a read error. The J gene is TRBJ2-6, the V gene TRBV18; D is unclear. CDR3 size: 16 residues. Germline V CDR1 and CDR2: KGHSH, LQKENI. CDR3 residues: CASAPPTSFGANVLTF. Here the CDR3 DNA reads TGTGCCAGCGCACCACCTACTTCCTTTGGGGCCAACGTCCTGACTTTC. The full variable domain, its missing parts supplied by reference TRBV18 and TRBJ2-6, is NAGVMQNPRHLVRRRGQEARLRCSPMKGHSHVYWYRQLPEEGLKFMVYLQKENIIDESGMPKERFSAEFPKEGPSILRIQQVVRGDSAAYFCASAPPTSFGANVLTFGAGSRLTVL.

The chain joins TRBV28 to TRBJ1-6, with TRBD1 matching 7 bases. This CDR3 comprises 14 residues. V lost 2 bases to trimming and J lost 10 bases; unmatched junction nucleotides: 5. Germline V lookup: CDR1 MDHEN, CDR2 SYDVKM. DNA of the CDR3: TGTGCCAGCAGTTTAGACAGGGCCCACTCACCCCTCCACTTT. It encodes CASSLDRAHSPLHF. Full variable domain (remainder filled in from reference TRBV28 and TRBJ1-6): DVKVTQSSRYLVKRTGEKVFLECVQDMDHENMFWYRQDPGLGLRLIYFSYDVKMKEKGDIPEGYSVSREKKERFSLILESASTNQTSMYLCASSLDRAHSPLHFGNGTRLTVT.

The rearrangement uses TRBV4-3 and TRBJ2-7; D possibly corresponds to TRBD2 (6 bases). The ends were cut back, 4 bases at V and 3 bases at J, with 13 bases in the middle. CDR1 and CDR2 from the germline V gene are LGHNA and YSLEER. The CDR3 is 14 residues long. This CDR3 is CASSLGLGGYEQYF. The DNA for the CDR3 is TGCGCCAGCAGCCTCGGCTTGGGGGGCTACGAGCAGTACTTC.

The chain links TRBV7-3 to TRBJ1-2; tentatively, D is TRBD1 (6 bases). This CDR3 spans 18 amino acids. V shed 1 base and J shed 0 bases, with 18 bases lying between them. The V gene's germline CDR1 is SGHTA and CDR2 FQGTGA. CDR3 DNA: TGTGCCAGCAGCTTAATAGGTTATTGGGGGGGCTCTAACTATGGCTACACCTTC. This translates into CASSLIGYWGGSNYGYTF.

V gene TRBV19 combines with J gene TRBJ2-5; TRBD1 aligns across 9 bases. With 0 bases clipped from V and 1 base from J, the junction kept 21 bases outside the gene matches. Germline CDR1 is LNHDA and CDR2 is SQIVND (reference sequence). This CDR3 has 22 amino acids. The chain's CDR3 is CASSIDDPPLHRDRAVQETQYF. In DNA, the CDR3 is TGTGCCAGTAGTATAGATGACCCCCCCCTCCACCGGGACAGGGCCGTCCAAGAGACCCAGTACTTC.

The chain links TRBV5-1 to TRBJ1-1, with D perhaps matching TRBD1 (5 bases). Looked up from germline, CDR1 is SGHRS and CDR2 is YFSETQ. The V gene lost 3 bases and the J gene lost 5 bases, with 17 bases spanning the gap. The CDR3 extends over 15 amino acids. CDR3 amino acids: CASSSTLGGETEAFF. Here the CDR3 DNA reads TGCGCCAGCAGCTCGACTCTGGGGGGAGAGACTGAAGCTTTCTTT.

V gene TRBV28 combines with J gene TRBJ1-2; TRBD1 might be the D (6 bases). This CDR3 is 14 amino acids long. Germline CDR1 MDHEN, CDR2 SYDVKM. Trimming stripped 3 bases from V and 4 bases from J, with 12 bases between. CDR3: CASSLLRTAYGYTF. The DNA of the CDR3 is TGTGCCAGCAGTTTGTTGCGGACAGCCTATGGCTACACCTTC.

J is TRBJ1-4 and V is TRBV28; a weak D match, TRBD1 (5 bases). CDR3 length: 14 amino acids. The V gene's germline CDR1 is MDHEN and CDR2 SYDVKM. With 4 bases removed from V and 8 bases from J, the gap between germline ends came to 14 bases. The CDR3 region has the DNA TGTGCCAGCAGTTCCCCGGGGGTGGGGGAAAAACTGTTTTTT. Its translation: CASSSPGVGEKLFF.

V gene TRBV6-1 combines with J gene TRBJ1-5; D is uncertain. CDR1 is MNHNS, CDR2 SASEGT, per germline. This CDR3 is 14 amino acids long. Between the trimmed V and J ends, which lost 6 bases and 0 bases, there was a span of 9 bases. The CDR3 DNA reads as TGTGCCAGCAGAAGGACTTATAGCAATCAGCCCCAGCATTTT. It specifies CASRRTYSNQPQHF.

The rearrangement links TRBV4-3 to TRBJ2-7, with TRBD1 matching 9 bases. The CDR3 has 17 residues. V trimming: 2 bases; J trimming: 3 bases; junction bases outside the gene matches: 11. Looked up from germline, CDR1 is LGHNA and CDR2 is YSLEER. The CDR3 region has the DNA TGCGCCAGCAGCCAACGCATAGGGACAGGGAATTACTACGAGCAGTACTTC. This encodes CASSQRIGTGNYYEQYF.

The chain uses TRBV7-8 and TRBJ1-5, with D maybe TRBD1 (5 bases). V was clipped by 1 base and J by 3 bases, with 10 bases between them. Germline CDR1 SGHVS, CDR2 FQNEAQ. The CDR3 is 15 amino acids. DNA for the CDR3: TGTGCCAGCAGCTTAGAACAGGATCTCAATCAGCCCCAGCATTTT. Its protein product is CASSLEQDLNQPQHF.